The T cell receptor beta chain under discussion was sequenced for a study of T cell responses to AZD1222 COVID-19 vaccine. As regards this clone: No antigen is known for it.

Produced via immunoSEQ multiplex PCR; TCRdb's table is partial and in-frame only. The sample carries some 170,000 clones, 92% recorded once. Trimming removed 4 bases from V and 2 bases from J, with 6 bases in between. This CDR3 has 12 residues. Germline CDR1 is SEHNR and CDR2 is FQNEAQ (reference sequence). Broader study findings: Clonal diversity was possibly underestimated, and the donors were mostly white British, with more females. It was only after the peak T cell response that any repertoires were sampled. Baseline testing showed seropositivity in only a handful of AZD1222 recipients. Increased Spike-specific TCR breadth and depth were observed after two AZD1222 doses.

The J gene is TRBJ2-7, the V gene TRBV7-9; D gene uncertain. This sequence was found in an adult who received the AZD1222 COVID-19 vaccine. Sample: peripheral blood, taken 28 days after the second AZD1222 dose. The CDR3 nucleotides are TGTGCCAGCAGCTCCGATACCTACGAGCAGTACTTC. Translating it yields CASSSDTYEQYF.